This T cell receptor beta chain appears in the sequencing data of a study of blood T cell repertoires in COVID-19. Study-level information: PBMCs, B-cell-depleted T cells, or T cells were the source of the cDNA or gDNA that made up the material.

Assay used: immunoSEQ multiplex PCR; TCRdb lists only in-frame clones, some missing. The table shows under 500,000 clones, with about 90% occurring only once. Of note for this clone: This sample includes further DNA sequences coding for the same CDR3.

Germline-derived CDR1 and CDR2 are SGDLS and YYNGEE. The CDR3 is made up of 14 amino acids. J gave up 2 bases and V 2 bases, and 1 base lay outside the gene matches. This study enrolled people aged roughly 18 to 90 from about two dozen US geographic areas. The sequenced material came from PBMCs or T cells enriched from blood (not recorded which). The chain combines TRBV9 with TRBJ2-7; 10 nucleotides match TRBD1. The TCR comes from a woman aged 18 to 35 with acute COVID-19. The CDR3 bases are TGTGCCAGCAGCGTGGGGACAGGGGCCTACGAGCAGTACTTC. This sequence encodes CASSVGTGAYEQYF.